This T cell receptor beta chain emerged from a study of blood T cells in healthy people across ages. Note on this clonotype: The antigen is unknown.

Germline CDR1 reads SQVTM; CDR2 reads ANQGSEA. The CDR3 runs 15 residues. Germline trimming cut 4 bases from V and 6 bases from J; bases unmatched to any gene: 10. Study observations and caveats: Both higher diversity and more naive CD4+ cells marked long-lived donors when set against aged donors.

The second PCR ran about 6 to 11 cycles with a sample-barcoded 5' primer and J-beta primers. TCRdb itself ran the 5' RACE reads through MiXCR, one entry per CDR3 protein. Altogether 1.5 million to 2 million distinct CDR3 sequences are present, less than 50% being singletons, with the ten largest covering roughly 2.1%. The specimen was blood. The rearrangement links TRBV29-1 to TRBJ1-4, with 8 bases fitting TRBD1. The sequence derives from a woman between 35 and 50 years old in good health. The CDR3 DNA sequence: TGCAGCGTTGTGGATCGGACAGGGCCTGATGAAAAACTGTTTTTT. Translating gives CSVVDRTGPDEKLFF.